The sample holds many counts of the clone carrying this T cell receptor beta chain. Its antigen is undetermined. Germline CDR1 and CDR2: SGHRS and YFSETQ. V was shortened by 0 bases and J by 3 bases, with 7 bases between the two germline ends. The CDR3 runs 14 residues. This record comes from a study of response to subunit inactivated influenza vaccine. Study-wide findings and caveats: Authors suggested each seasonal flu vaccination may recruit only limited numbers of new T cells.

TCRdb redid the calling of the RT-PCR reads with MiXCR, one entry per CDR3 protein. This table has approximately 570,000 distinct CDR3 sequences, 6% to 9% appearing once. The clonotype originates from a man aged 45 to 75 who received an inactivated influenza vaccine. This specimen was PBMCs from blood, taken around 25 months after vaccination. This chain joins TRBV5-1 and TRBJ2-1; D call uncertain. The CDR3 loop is CASSLAVNYNEQFF. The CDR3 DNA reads TGCGCCAGCAGCTTGGCCGTCAACTACAATGAGCAGTTCTTC.